This TCR beta chain was captured by sequencing in a study of T cells after yellow fever vaccination. Whole-study context: SMART-Seq v4 Ultra Low Input handled preparation of low-cell-number fractions.

General study findings and limits: Repertoires obtained by FACS sorting could include abundant clonotypes that entered as contaminants from the bulk population. Post-booster samples contained most primary-vaccination clones (approximately 95% CD4, 70% to 90% CD8).

Universal primer sites and UMIs were introduced during 5'RACE template-switching synthesis of TCR cDNA. TCRdb processed the 5' RACE reads anew with MiXCR; each CDR3 protein has one entry. The table lists 500,000 to 650,000 distinct CDR3 sequences, 9% to 15% of them singletons, with more than 12% in the top ten. This clonotype was seen ten or more times. Its antigen is unidentified. V was pared by 0 bases and J by 1 base, with 16 bases between. The CDR3 is 16 amino acids. Looked up from germline, CDR1 is DFQATT and CDR2 is SNEGSKA (reference sequence). Source: PBMCs, taken on the day of the yellow fever booster vaccination. The TCR sequence derives from a man aged 25-45 years who received the YFV17D yellow fever vaccine. This sequence joins TRBV20-1 and TRBJ2-7, with a weak D call TRBD2 (5 bases). CDR3 protein: CSARDRQRSGSYEQYF. The DNA for the CDR3 is TGCAGTGCTAGAGATCGACAAAGGTCGGGGTCCTACGAGCAGTACTTC.